The present entry profiles one T cell receptor beta chain with its context. Its target is unknown. The library was prepared for alpha chains; this beta chain is a stray read, so its frequency means little. The time point was: sample taken at primary tumor resection. Extraction of whole RNA from tumor, nontumor lung or frozen PBMC preceded unsorted sequencing. The CDR3 length is 14 residues. Germline loops: CDR1 MNHEY, CDR2 SMNVEV (reference sequence). Trimming pared 1 base from V and 2 bases from J, leaving 8 bases between. TCRdb redid the calling of the 5' RACE reads with MiXCR, one entry per CDR3 protein. The sample holds roughly 18,000 distinct CDR3 sequences; approximately 10% are singletons and the top ten take 20% to 25%. These data are taken from a study of spatial heterogeneity in lung cancer. Whole-study findings and limits: Tumors with more nonsynonymous mutations had more expanded intratumoral alpha and beta TCRs. Coverage was estimated at roughly 7% of tumor T cells for alpha chains and about 13% for beta chains.

The sample here was lung tumor tissue, taken at surgery. The chain uses TRBV27 and TRBJ2-5, with D perhaps matching TRBD1 (6 bases). The TCR comes from a female donor with early-stage non-small cell lung cancer. Written as DNA, the CDR3 is TGTGCCAGCAGTTTATGGGGGCAGCAAGAGACCCAGTACTTC. Its translation is CASSLWGQQETQYF.